This T cell receptor beta chain was sequenced during a study of blood T cells in healthy people across ages. Findings of the study overall: Comparison with aged donors showed that long-lived donors had more naive CD4+ cells and higher diversity. A strong correlation was found between TCR beta diversity and the percentage of naive T cells.

Then a second PCR, running about 6 to 11 cycles, was carried out with a sample-barcoded 5' primer and a J-beta primer mix. Paired-end reads containing CDR3 totaled no fewer than 2.5 million for each sample. TCRdb ran MiXCR on the 5' RACE reads and lists one entry per CDR3 protein. The table lists approximately 850,000 distinct CDR3 sequences, approximately 48% of them singletons. The J segment lost 4 bases and the V segment lost 0 bases, leaving 8 bases of the junction unmatched. Germline V lookup: CDR1 DFQATT, CDR2 SNEGSKA (reference sequence). This CDR3 is 15 amino acids long. Per sample, no less than 5 micrograms of total RNA were extracted. With respect to this clonotype: Its antigen is unidentified.

The clonotype was recovered from a man in his 60s in good health. The sequenced material came from blood. The chain carries TRBV20-1 and TRBJ1-2, with TRBD1 matching 7 bases. The CDR3 spells CSARDWRGPSYGYTF. DNA of the CDR3: TGCAGTGCTAGAGATTGGAGGGGGCCGTCCTATGGCTACACCTTC.